This T cell receptor beta chain is from a study of cytomegalovirus exposure and HLA in healthy donors. Study in general: One earlier analysis, a look at around 170 million T cells, found some 120 million unique TCR beta sequences.

This clone is medium-sized by share. Its antigen is as yet unknown. Vbeta (60) and Jbeta (13) primers were used in the PCR. The repertoire was sequenced with immunoSEQ multiplex PCR; TCRdb's copy has only in-frame clones and lacks some. Of fewer than 140,000 clones detected, roughly 76% appear once; the ten largest clones hold about 6%. Broader study findings: The authors listed some 150 TCR beta chains as cytomegalovirus-associated. The CMV antigen specificity of a few CMV-associated chains was confirmed through in vitro analysis. An analysis done earlier found most TCR beta V segments productive about 90% or about 30% of the time.

V lost 0 bases and J 1 base, leaving 7 bases between the germline ends. This CDR3 has 15 residues. The germline V gene encodes CDR1 SGHRS and CDR2 YFSETQ. This chain uses TRBV5-1 with TRBJ2-2; D unresolved. The sequencing input was PBMCs. The TCR was taken from a woman in her forties or fifties in good health and CMV-seropositive. CDR3 sequence: CASSLDTRNTGELFF. CDR3 nucleotide sequence: TGCGCCAGCAGCTTGGACACACGGAACACCGGGGAGCTGTTTTTT. Full variable domain (missing parts from reference TRBV5-1 and TRBJ2-2): KAGVTQTPRYLIKTRGQQVTLSCSPISGHRSVSWYQQTPGQGLQFLFEYFSETQRNKGNFPGRFSGRQFSNSRSEMNVSTLELGDSALYLCASSLDTRNTGELFFGEGSRLTVL.